This T cell receptor beta chain was sequenced in a study of CD8+CD57+ T cells in acquired aplastic anemia. About the study: When averaged, DNA from sorted CD4+ and CD8+ cells came to 3.2 ug.

Patients chosen for sequencing had CD8+CD57+ cells that had expanded, as shown by flow cytometry. Blood came from patients not yet given any therapy. CDR1 and CDR2 (germline): SGHTA, FQGTGA. This CDR3 has 13 residues. Between the trimmed V and J ends, which lost 4 bases and 8 bases, there was a span of 14 bases. Genomic DNA templated the TCR beta VDJ and CDR3 profiling. In TCRdb, the reads were re-called with MiXCR into one record per CDR3 protein. The sample holds about 180,000 distinct CDR3 sequences, more than 60% seen once. This clonotype was observed a handful of times. Its antigen is not identified. Overall study results and limits: About 29 CD8+ CDR3 sequences occurred in both the patients and the controls.

The chain carries TRBV7-3 and TRBJ1-2; D might be TRBD1 (5 bases). The receptor comes from a human donor with aplastic anemia. The sequenced sample consisted of sorted CD4+, CD8+, or CD8+CD57+ T cells (not recorded which) from PBMCs. The CDR3: CASSSYVDTGYTF. The CDR3 coding sequence is TGTGCCAGCAGCTCTTACGTGGACACCGGCTACACCTTC.